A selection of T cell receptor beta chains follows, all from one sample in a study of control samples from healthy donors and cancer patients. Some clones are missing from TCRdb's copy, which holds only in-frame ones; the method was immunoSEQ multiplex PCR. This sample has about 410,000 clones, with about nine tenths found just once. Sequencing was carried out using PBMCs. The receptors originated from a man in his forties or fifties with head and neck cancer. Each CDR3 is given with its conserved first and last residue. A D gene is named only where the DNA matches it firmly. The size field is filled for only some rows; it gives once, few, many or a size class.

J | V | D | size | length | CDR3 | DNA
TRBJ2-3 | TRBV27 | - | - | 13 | CASSHEGSDTQYF | TGTGCCAGCAGTCATGAGGGGTCAGATACGCAGTATTTT
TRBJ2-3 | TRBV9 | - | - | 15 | CASSPIDLSTDTQYF | TGTGCCAGCAGCCCTATCGACCTTAGCACAGATACGCAGTATTTT
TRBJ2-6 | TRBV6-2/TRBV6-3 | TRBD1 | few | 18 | CASSFLGTGASGANVLTF | TGTGCCAGCAGTTTCCTTGGGACAGGGGCATCCGGGGCCAACGTCCTGACTTTC
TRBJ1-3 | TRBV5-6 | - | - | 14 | CASSLQTLGNTIYF | TGTGCCAGCAGCCTCCAGACATTAGGAAACACCATATATTTT
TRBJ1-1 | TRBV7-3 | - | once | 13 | CASSFNGNTEAFF | TGTGCCAGCAGCTTTAACGGAAACACTGAAGCTTTCTTT
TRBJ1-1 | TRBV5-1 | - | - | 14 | CASSLEGLNTEAFF | TGCGCCAGCAGCTTGGAAGGGTTAAACACTGAAGCTTTCTTT
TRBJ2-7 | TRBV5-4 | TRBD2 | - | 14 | CASSLTRAGGPEYF | TGTGCCAGCAGCTTGACACGCGCGGGGGGGCCCGAGTACTTC
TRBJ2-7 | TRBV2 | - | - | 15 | CASSKGTSSSYEQYF | TGTGCCAGCAGTAAGGGGACTTCCAGCTCCTACGAGCAGTACTTC
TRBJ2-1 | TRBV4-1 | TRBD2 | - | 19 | CASSQEWSASGRRGGEQFF | TGCGCCAGCAGCCAAGAGTGGAGCGCTAGCGGGAGGAGAGGTGGAGAGCAGTTCTTC
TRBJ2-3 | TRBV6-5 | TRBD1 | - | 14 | CASSYRQGAGTQYF | TGTGCCAGCAGTTACAGACAGGGGGCGGGTACGCAGTATTTT
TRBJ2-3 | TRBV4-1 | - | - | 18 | CASSQEWAGGGRGDTQYF | TGCGCCAGCAGCCAAGAATGGGCGGGTGGGGGAAGAGGGGATACGCAGTATTTT
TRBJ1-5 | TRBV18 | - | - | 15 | CASSYERQANQPQHF | TGTGCCAGCTCATACGAACGACAGGCCAATCAGCCCCAGCATTTT
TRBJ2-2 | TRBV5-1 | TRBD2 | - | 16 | CASSKGLATNTGELFF | TGCGCCAGCAGCAAGGGACTAGCGACGAACACCGGGGAGCTGTTTTTT
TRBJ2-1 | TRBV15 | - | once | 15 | CATSREWEYGAEQFF | TGTGCCACCAGCAGGGAGTGGGAGTATGGGGCTGAGCAGTTCTTC
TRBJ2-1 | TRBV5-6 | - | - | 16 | CASSPEWGVRDNEQFF | TGTGCCAGCAGCCCCGAGTGGGGGGTCCGAGACAATGAGCAGTTCTTC
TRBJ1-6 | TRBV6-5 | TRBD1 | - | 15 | CASRVNRGRDSPLHF | TGTGCCAGCAGAGTTAACAGGGGTCGGGATTCACCCCTCCACTTT
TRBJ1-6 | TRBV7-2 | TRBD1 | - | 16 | CASSLFPTGEDSPLHF | TGTGCCAGCAGCTTATTTCCAACAGGGGAGGATTCACCCCTCCACTTT
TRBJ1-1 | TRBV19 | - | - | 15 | CASSVDRLQNTEAFF | TGTGCCAGTAGTGTTGACAGGCTCCAAAACACTGAAGCTTTCTTT
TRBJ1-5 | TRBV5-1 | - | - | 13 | CASSLDLDQPQHF | TGCGCCAGCAGCTTGGATTTGGATCAGCCCCAGCATTTT
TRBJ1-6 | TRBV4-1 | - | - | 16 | CASSQDRVGWNSPLHF | TGCGCCAGCAGCCAAGATCGTGTAGGGTGGAATTCACCCCTCCACTTT
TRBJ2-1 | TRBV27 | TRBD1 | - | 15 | CASRTRGDRGLEQFF | TGTGCCAGCAGAACCCGCGGGGACAGGGGTCTTGAGCAGTTCTTC
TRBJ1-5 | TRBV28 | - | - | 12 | CASSSPGSPEHF | TGTGCCAGCAGTTCCCCAGGGTCCCCGGAGCATTTT
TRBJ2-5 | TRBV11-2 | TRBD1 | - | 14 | CASSLGTGQETQYF | TGTGCCAGCAGCTTAGGGACAGGGCAAGAGACCCAGTACTTC
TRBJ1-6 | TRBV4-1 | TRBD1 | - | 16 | CASSPYWTGSNSPLHF | TGCGCCAGCAGCCCCTACTGGACAGGAAGTAATTCACCCCTCCACTTT
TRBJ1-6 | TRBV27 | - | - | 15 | CASSPTSGLSSPLHF | TGTGCCAGCAGTCCTACTTCCGGCCTGTCTTCACCCCTCCACTTT
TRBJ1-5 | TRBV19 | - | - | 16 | CASSIADGYSNQPQHF | TGTGCCAGTAGTATCGCCGATGGGTATAGCAATCAGCCCCAGCATTTT
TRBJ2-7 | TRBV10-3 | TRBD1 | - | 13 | CAISEDRAREQYF | TGTGCCATCAGTGAGGACAGGGCCCGGGAGCAGTACTTC
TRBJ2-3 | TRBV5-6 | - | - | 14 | CASSLYRGGDTQYF | TGTGCCAGCAGCTTGTACAGGGGAGGTGATACGCAGTATTTT
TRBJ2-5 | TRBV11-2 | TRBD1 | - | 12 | CASSRQGETQYF | TGTGCCAGCAGCCGACAGGGTGAGACCCAGTACTTC
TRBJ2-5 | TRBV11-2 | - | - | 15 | CASSPRTEFQETQYF | TGTGCCAGCAGCCCCCGAACAGAATTCCAAGAGACCCAGTACTTC
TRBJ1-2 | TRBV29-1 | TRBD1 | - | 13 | CSVVFGQGYGYTF | TGCAGCGTTGTTTTCGGACAGGGCTATGGCTACACCTTC
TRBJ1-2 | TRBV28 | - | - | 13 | CASSFGRGYGYTF | TGTGCCAGCAGTTTTGGCCGGGGATATGGCTACACCTTC
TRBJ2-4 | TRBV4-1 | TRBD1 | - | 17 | CASSPGTGAAGRDIQYF | TGCGCCAGCAGTCCCGGGACAGGGGCCGCCGGTCGGGACATTCAGTACTTC
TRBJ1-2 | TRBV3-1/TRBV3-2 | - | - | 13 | CASSQWTVGGYTF | TGTGCCAGCAGCCAATGGACAGTTGGTGGCTACACCTTC
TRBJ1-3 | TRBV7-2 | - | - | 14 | CASSWTVSGNTIYF | TGTGCCAGCAGCTGGACTGTCTCTGGAAACACCATATATTTT
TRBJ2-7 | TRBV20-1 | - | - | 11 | CSASRGYEQYF | TGCAGTGCTAGTAGGGGATACGAGCAGTACTTC
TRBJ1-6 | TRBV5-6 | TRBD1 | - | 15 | CASSSDRGGRSPLHF | TGTGCCAGCAGCTCCGATCGAGGGGGCCGGTCACCCCTCCACTTT
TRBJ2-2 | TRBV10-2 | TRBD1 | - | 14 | CASSPTGDTGELFF | TGCGCCAGCAGTCCGACAGGGGACACCGGGGAGCTGTTTTTT
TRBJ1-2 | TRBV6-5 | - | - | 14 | CASSSSGAVYGYTF | TGTGCCAGCAGTTCCAGTGGGGCGGTCTATGGCTACACCTTC
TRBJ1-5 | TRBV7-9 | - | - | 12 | CASSFISEPQHF | TGTGCCAGCAGCTTTATAAGCGAGCCCCAGCATTTT
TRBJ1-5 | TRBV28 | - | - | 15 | CASKQGGVSNQPQHF | TGTGCCAGCAAACAGGGTGGCGTTAGCAATCAGCCCCAGCATTTT
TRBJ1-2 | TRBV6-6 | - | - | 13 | CASSYARSDGYTF | TGTGCCAGCAGTTACGCCAGGTCGGATGGCTACACCTTC
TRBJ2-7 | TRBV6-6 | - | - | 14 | CASSAPPSSYEQYF | TGTGCCAGCAGTGCACCCCCCAGTTCCTACGAGCAGTACTTC
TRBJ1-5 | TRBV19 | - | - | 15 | CASTADSLSNQPQHF | TGTGCCAGTACCGCGGACAGCCTTTCTAATCAGCCCCAGCATTTT
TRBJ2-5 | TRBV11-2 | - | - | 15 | CASSLSPQEKETQYF | TGTGCCAGCAGCTTATCCCCACAGGAGAAAGAGACCCAGTACTTC
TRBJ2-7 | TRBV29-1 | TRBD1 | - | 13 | CSVDSVTGGEQYF | TGCAGCGTTGATAGCGTGACAGGGGGCGAGCAGTACTTC
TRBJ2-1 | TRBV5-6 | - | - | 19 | CASSPAKGARPEGKNEQFF | TGTGCCAGCAGCCCCGCCAAAGGAGCGCGGCCCGAGGGTAAGAATGAGCAGTTCTTC